This TCR beta chain was sequenced for a study of blood T cell repertoires in COVID-19. Study as a whole: Whether acute or convalescent, the COVID-19 samples came from the United States, Italy and Spain. Nucleic acid was either cDNA or gDNA, and it came from T cells, B-cell-depleted T cells, or PBMCs.

This CDR3 has 16 residues. Deletions cut 0 bases from V and 0 bases from J, with 12 bases between. In Seattle, patients joined the study during active infection and were tracked longitudinally. Source study methods: Scientists estimated how many nucleated cells there were by amplifying reference gene primers. Assay: immunoSEQ multiplex PCR; the TCRdb copy retains only in-frame clones and omits some. V and J calls and clone size are copied from that table; D and trimming were computed from the DNA. The repertoire includes approximately 180,000 clones, roughly 84% of them detected once, and 18% sits in the top ten.

Sequenced input: peripheral blood. This clonotype was obtained from a person aged 65-85 years with COVID-19, enrolled during active disease. The chain couples TRBV5-3 to TRBJ1-2, with D hard to call. TRBV5-3 counts as an open reading frame of uncertain function. In DNA, the CDR3 is TGTGCCAGAAGCTTGGTTAGAGGGATAGCTAACTATGGCTACACCTTC. It encodes CARSLVRGIANYGYTF.